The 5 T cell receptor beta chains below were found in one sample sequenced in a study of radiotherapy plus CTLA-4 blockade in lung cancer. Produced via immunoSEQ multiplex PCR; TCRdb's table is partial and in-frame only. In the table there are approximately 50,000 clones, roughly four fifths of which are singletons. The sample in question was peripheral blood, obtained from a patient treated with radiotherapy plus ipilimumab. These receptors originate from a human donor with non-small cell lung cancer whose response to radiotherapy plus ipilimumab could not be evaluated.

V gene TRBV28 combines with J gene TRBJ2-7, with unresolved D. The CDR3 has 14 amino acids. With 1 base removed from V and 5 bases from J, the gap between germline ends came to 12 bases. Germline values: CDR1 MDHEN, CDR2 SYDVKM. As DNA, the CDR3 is TGTGCCAGCAGTTTATTGGCATATACCCACGAGCAGTACTTC. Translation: CASSLLAYTHEQYF. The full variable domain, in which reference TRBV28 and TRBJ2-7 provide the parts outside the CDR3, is DVKVTQSSRYLVKRTGEKVFLECVQDMDHENMFWYRQDPGLGLRLIYFSYDVKMKEKGDIPEGYSVSREKKERFSLILESASTNQTSMYLCASSLLAYTHEQYFGPGTRLTVT.

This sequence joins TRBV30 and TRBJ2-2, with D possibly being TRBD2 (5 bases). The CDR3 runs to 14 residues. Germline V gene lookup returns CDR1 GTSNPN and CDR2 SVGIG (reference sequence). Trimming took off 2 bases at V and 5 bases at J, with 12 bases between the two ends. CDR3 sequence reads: CAWSIGPGTGELFF. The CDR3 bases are TGTGCCTGGAGTATAGGGCCGGGGACCGGGGAGCTGTTTTTT.

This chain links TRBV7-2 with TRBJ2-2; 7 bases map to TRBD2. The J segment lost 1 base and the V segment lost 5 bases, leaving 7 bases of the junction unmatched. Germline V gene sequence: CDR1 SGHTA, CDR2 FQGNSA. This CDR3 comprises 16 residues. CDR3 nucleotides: TGTGCCAGCAGCCCGCCGGGGGGACGGAACACCGGGGAGCTGTTTTTT. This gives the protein CASSPPGGRNTGELFF.

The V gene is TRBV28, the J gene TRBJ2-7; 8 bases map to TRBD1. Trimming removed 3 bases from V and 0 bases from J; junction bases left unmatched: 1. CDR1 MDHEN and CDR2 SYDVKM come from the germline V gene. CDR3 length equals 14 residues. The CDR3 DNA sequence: TGTGCCAGCAGTTTTGGGACAGGCTCCTACGAGCAGTACTTC. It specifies CASSFGTGSYEQYF.

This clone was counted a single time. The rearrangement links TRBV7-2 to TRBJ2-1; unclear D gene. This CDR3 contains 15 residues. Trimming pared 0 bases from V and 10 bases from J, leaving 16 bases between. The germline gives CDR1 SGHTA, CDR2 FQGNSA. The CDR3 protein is CASSLARGVSKEQFF. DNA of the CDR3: TGTGCCAGCAGCTTAGCGCGCGGTGTATCAAAGGAGCAGTTCTTC. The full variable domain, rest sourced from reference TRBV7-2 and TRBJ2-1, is GAGVSQSPSNKVTEKGKDVELRCDPISGHTALYWYRQSLGQGLEFLIYFQGNSAPDKSGLPSDRFSAERTGGSVSTLTIQRTQQEDSAVYLCASSLARGVSKEQFFGPGTRLTVL.